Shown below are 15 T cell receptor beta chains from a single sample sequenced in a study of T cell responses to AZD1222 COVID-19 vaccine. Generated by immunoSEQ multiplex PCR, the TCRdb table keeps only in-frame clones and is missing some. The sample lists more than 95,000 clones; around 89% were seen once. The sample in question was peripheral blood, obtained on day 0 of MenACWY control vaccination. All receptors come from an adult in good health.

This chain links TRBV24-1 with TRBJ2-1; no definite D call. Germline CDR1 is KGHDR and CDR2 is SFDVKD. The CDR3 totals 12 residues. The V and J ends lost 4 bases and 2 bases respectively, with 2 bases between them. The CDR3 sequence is CATSDPYNEQFF. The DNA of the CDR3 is TGTGCCACCAGTGACCCCTACAATGAGCAGTTCTTC.

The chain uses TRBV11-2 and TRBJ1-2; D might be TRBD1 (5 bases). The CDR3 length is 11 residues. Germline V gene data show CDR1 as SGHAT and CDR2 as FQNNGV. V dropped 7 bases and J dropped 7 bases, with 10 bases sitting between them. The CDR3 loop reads CASTGTIGYTF. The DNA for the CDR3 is TGTGCCAGCACCGGGACGATTGGCTACACCTTC. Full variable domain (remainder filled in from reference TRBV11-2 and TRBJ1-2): EAGVAQSPRYKIIEKRQSVAFWCNPISGHATLYWYQQILGQGPKLLIQFQNNGVVDDSQLPKDRFSAERLKGVDSTLKIQPAKLEDSAVYLCASTGTIGYTFGSGTRLTVV.

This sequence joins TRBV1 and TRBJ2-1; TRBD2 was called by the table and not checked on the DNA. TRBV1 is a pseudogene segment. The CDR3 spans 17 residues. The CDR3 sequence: CTSSQDLLAGPGNEQFF. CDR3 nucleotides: TGCACCAGCAGCCAAGATCTCCTAGCGGGACCAGGGAATGAGCAGTTCTTC.

The CDR3 reads CASSQEGAGVSDTQYF. In DNA, the CDR3 is TGTGCCAGCAGCCAAGAGGGTGCGGGAGTGTCTGATACGCAGTATTTT. This chain uses TRBV3-1 (or the pseudogene TRBV3-2) with TRBJ2-3, with 7 bases fitting TRBD2. CDR1 and CDR2 (germline): LGHDT, YNNKEL (reference sequence). This CDR3 is built from 16 residues. V shed 0 bases, J shed 6 bases, and the junction held 9 bases outside the gene matches.

As DNA, the CDR3 is TGTGCCAGCAGCTTAAGAGGAAGCACAGATACGCAGTATTTT. It codes for CASSLRGSTDTQYF. The chain links TRBV11-1 to TRBJ2-3; D is unresolved. The CDR3 totals 14 residues. Germline CDR1 SGHAT, CDR2 FQDESV (reference sequence). V lost 2 bases and J 0 bases, leaving 6 bases between the germline ends.

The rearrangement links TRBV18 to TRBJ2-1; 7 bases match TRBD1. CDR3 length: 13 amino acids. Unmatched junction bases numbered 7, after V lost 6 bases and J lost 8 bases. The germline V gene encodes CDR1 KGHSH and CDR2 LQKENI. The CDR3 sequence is CASSTGSGDEQFF. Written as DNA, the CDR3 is TGTGCCAGCTCGACAGGGAGTGGGGATGAGCAGTTCTTC.

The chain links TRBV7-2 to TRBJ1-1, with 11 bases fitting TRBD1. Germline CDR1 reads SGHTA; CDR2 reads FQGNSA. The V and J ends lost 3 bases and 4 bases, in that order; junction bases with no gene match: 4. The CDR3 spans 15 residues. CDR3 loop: CASSFGDRGATEAFF. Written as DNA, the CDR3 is TGTGCCAGCAGCTTCGGGGACAGGGGGGCCACTGAAGCTTTCTTT.

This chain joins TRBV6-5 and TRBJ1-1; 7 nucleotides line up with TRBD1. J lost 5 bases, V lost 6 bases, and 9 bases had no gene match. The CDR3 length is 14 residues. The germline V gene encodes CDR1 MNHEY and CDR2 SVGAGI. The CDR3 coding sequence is TGTGCCAGCAGCCCGACAGGGACGGGGACTGAAGCTTTCTTT. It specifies CASSPTGTGTEAFF.

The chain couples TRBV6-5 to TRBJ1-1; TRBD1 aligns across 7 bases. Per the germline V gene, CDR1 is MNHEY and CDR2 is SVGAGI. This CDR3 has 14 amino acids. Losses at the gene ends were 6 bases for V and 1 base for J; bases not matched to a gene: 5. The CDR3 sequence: CASRTGQQNTEAFF. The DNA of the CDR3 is TGTGCCAGCAGGACGGGACAGCAGAACACTGAAGCTTTCTTT.

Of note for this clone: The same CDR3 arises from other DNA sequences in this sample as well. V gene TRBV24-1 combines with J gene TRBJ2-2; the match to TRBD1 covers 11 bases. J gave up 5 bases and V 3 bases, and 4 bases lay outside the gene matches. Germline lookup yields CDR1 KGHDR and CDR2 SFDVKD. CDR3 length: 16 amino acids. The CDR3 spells CATSDPGTGGTGELFF. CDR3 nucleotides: TGTGCCACCAGTGATCCCGGGACAGGGGGAACCGGGGAGCTGTTTTTT.

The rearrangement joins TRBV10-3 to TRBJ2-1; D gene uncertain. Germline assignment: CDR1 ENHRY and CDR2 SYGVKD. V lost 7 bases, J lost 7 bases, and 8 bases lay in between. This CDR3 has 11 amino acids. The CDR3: CAIKERNEQFF. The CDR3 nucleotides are TGTGCCATCAAAGAGAGGAATGAGCAGTTCTTC.

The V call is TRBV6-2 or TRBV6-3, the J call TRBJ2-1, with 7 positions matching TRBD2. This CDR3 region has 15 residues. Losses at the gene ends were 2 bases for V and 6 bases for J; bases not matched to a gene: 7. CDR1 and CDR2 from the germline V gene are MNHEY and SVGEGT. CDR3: CASSYGAGVGNEQFF. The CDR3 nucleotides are TGTGCCAGCAGTTACGGGGCGGGAGTGGGCAATGAGCAGTTCTTC.

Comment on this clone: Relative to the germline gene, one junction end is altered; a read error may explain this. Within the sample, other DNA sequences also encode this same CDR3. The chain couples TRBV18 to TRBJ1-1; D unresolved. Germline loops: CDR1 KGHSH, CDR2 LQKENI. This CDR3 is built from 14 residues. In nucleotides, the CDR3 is TGTGCTAGCTCACCTGGGCCAGCGAACACTGAAGCTTTCTTT. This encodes CASSPGPANTEAFF.

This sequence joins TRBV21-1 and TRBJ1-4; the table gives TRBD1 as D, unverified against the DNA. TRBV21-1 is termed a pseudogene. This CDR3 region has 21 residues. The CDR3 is CASSKDDTWGRFQLGGEKLFF. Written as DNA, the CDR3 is TGTGCCAGCAGCAAAGATGATACATGGGGTAGGTTCCAATTAGGGGGTGAAAAACTGTTTTTT.

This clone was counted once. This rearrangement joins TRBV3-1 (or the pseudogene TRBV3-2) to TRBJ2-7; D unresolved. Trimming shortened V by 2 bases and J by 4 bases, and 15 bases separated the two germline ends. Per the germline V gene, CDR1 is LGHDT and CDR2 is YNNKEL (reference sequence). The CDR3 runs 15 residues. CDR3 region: CASSQRTRGLYEQYF. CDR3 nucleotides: TGTGCCAGCAGCCAACGGACCCGCGGATTGTACGAGCAGTACTTC.